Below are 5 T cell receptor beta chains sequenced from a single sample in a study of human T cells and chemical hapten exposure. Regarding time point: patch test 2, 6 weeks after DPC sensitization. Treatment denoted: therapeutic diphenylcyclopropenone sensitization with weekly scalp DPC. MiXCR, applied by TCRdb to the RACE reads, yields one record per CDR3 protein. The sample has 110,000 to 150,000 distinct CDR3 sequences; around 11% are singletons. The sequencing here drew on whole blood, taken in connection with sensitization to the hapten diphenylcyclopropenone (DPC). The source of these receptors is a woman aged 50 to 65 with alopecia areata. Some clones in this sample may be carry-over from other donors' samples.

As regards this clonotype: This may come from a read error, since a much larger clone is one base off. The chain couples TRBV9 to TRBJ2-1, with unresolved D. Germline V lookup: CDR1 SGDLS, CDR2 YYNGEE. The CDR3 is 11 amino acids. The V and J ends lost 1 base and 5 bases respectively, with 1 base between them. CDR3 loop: CASSVNNEQFF. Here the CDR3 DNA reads TGTGCCAGCAGCGTAAACAATGAGCAGTTCTTC.

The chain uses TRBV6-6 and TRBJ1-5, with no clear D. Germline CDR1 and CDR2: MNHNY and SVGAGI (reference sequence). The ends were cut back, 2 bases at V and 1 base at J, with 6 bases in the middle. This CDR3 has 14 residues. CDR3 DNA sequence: TGTGCCAGCAGTTACGGGAGGAGCAATCAGCCCCAGCATTTT. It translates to CASSYGRSNQPQHF.

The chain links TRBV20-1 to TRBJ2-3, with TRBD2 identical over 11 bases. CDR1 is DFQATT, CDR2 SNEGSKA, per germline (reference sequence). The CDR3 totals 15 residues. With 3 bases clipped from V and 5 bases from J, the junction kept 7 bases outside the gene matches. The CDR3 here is CSASQTSGSQDTQYF. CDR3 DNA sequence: TGCAGTGCTAGTCAAACTAGCGGGAGTCAAGATACGCAGTATTTT.

The CDR3 spells CASSRQGIGELFF. The CDR3 DNA is TGTGCCAGCAGCCGTCAGGGAATCGGGGAGCTGTTTTTT. V and J are TRBV11-2 and TRBJ2-2; perhaps TRBD1 as D (5 bases). Germline V CDR1 and CDR2: SGHAT, FQNNGV. V was trimmed by 5 bases and J by 7 bases, leaving 11 bases between them. The CDR3 runs 13 residues.

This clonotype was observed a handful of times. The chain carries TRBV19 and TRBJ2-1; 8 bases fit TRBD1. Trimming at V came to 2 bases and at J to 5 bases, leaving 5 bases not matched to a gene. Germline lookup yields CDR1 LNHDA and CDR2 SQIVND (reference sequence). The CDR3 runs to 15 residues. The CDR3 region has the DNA TGTGCCAGTAGTATAACAGGGGGTTTGGACAATGAGCAGTTCTTC. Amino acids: CASSITGGLDNEQFF.